Below are 5 T cell receptor beta chains sequenced from a single sample in a study of CD4+ T cells in melanoma (dated by TCRdb to 2021 to 2024). Library preparation employed the immunoSEQ multiplex PCR assay. The table was pulled from immuneACCESS by TCRdb, which kept in-frame rearrangements only. Such tables lose some clones; where checked, under half of the loss comes from unresolved V genes, and the rest has no known cause. The sample data list around 10,000 clones, and 65% to 70% of these were observed just once. The top ten clones comprise about 10% of the sample. The sample was cells from a culture (not recorded whether cultured in vitro). These receptors came from a human donor with melanoma.

V usage is TRBV7-3 and J usage is TRBJ2-1; unclear D gene. Trimming pared 6 bases from V and 0 bases from J, leaving 12 bases between. The germline V gene encodes CDR1 SGHTA and CDR2 FQGTGA. This CDR3 comprises 15 residues. The CDR3 is CASRLESSSYNEQFF. The DNA of the CDR3 is TGTGCCAGCAGATTAGAAAGTAGCTCCTACAATGAGCAGTTCTTC.

The V gene is TRBV7-2, the J gene TRBJ2-1, with TRBD2 matching over 15 bases. Germline CDR1 SGHTA, CDR2 FQGNSA. The CDR3 has 17 residues. V trimming: 5 bases; J trimming: 6 bases; junction bases outside the gene matches: 8. CDR3 coding DNA: TGTGCCAGCAGCCGCGGACTAGCGGGGGGGATCAGCAATGAGCAGTTCTTC. This sequence encodes CASSRGLAGGISNEQFF.

The V call is TRBV6-5, the J call TRBJ2-3, with 8 bases identical to TRBD1. With V trimmed by 6 bases and J by 8 bases, 10 bases remained unmatched. Germline CDR1 is MNHEY and CDR2 is SVGAGI. The CDR3 is 14 residues long. CDR3 residues: CASSFRDRSSTQYF. The CDR3 DNA is TGTGCCAGCAGCTTCCGGGACAGGTCTAGTACGCAGTATTTT.

The gene calls are TRBV19 and TRBJ2-1, with D perhaps given as TRBD1 or TRBD2 (5 bases each). V lost 4 bases, J lost 9 bases, and 28 bases lay in between. The CDR3 totals 18 residues. Germline CDR1 and CDR2: LNHDA and SQIVND (reference sequence). Here the CDR3 reads CASSTGRWGRDVSSEQFF. In DNA form, the CDR3 reads TGTGCCAGTAGTACAGGCAGGTGGGGCAGGGACGTTTCGAGTGAGCAGTTCTTC.

This chain connects TRBV2 to TRBJ1-1; TRBD1 matches at 7 bases. Germline CDR1 SNHLY, CDR2 FYNNEI. The CDR3 loop spans 11 amino acids. V gave up 9 bases and J gave up 4 bases; unmatched junction bases: 2. CDR3 bases: TGTGCCAGACACAGGGGCACTGAAGCTTTCTTT. Encoded protein: CARHRGTEAFF.